Presented here are 15 T cell receptor beta chains from one specimen sequenced in a study of identical twins. TCRdb redid the calling of the 5' RACE reads with MiXCR, one entry per CDR3 protein. The sample comprises 1,800,000 or so distinct CDR3 sequences, more than 30% of which are singletons, and 0.27% rests with the top ten. Sequencing input: cord blood. The receptors were gathered from a newborn girl in good health.

This clonotype was seen ten or more times. The chain has TRBV10-3 and TRBJ2-3; D is unresolved. The ends were cut back, 0 bases at V and 4 bases at J, with 5 bases in the middle. The CDR3 runs 13 residues. Germline V gene sequence: CDR1 ENHRY, CDR2 SYGVKD. The chain's CDR3 is CAISESRADTQYF. Written as DNA, the CDR3 is TGTGCCATCAGTGAGTCACGGGCAGATACGCAGTATTTT.

In its sample, this clonotype was seen many times. The J gene is TRBJ2-5, the V gene TRBV10-3, with TRBD2 identical over 10 bases. The CDR3 covers 15 residues. With V trimmed by 4 bases and J by 7 bases, 9 bases remained unmatched. Germline assignment: CDR1 ENHRY and CDR2 SYGVKD. CDR3: CAISAKTSGLATQYF. The CDR3 DNA reads TGTGCCATCAGTGCAAAGACTAGCGGGTTAGCGACCCAGTACTTC.

The genes are TRBV20-1 and TRBJ2-1; 7 nucleotides match TRBD2. With 1 base clipped from V and 0 bases from J, the junction kept 6 bases outside the gene matches. CDR1 DFQATT and CDR2 SNEGSKA come from the germline V gene (reference sequence). The CDR3 is 16 residues long. The CDR3 nucleotides are TGCAGTGCTAGAGTGCCAGGCGGGAGCTCCTACAATGAGCAGTTCTTC. Translated, it gives CSARVPGGSSYNEQFF.

This clonotype came up a few times. The J gene is TRBJ2-7, the V gene TRBV20-1; 8 bases map to TRBD2. The germline V gene encodes CDR1 DFQATT and CDR2 SNEGSKA (reference sequence). The CDR3 contains 16 residues. J lost 1 base, V lost 3 bases, and 11 bases had no gene match. The CDR3 here is CSASRAAGDRSYEQYF. CDR3 sequence (DNA): TGCAGTGCTAGTCGCGCAGCGGGGGATAGGTCCTACGAGCAGTACTTC.

The sample holds a few counts of this clonotype. The V and J genes are TRBV7-9 and TRBJ2-1, with 8 bases lining up with TRBD2. The CDR3 is 20 residues long. Trimming at V came to 2 bases and at J to 7 bases, leaving 22 bases not matched to a gene. Germline V gene data show CDR1 as SEHNR and CDR2 as FQNEAQ (reference sequence). The CDR3 DNA follows: TGTGCCAGCAGCTTAATTTTGGGACCGCTTGGAGCGGGGGAAGTGAATGAGCAGTTCTTC. The encoded protein is CASSLILGPLGAGEVNEQFF.

V is TRBV11-2 and J is TRBJ2-1; possibly TRBD1 for D (5 bases). The V and J ends lost 2 bases and 0 bases respectively, with 14 bases between them. CDR1 and CDR2 from the germline V gene are SGHAT and FQNNGV. The CDR3 sequence is 17 residues long. In nucleotides, the CDR3 is TGTGCCAGCAGCTTAAGGGTGGGCCAGGGCTCCTACAATGAGCAGTTCTTC. This gives the protein CASSLRVGQGSYNEQFF.

This clonotype turned up a few times. The rearrangement joins TRBV20-1 to TRBJ1-4; D possibly corresponds to TRBD1 (5 bases). CDR1 and CDR2 from the germline V gene are DFQATT and SNEGSKA (reference sequence). Trimming pared 4 bases from V and 3 bases from J, leaving 9 bases between. The CDR3 is made up of 13 amino acids. DNA for the CDR3: TGCAGTGCTACAGGGTCCTCTAATGAAAAACTGTTTTTT. Its translation: CSATGSSNEKLFF.

This clonotype occurred a few times. The V gene is TRBV29-1, the J gene TRBJ2-7; TRBD2 agrees at 10 bases. Unmatched junction bases numbered 10, after V lost 0 bases and J lost 2 bases. The CDR3 loop spans 17 amino acids. Per germline, CDR1 SQVTM and CDR2 ANQGSEA. CDR3 sequence reads: CSVEDLGGLAGAYEQYF. CDR3 DNA sequence: TGCAGCGTTGAAGATCTAGGGGGGCTAGCGGGAGCCTACGAGCAGTACTTC.

This clonotype appeared a few times. The chain links TRBV5-1 to TRBJ2-3; TRBD1 aligns across 8 bases. CDR1 is SGHRS and CDR2 is YFSETQ in the germline V gene. The CDR3 runs 14 residues. V trimming: 4 bases; J trimming: 4 bases; junction bases outside the gene matches: 5. CDR3 loop: CASSMDRVADTQYF. Here the CDR3 DNA reads TGCGCCAGCAGCATGGACAGGGTTGCAGATACGCAGTATTTT.

The rearrangement uses TRBV7-9 and TRBJ2-3; 13 bases agree with TRBD2. The CDR3 length is 19 residues. CDR1 is SEHNR, CDR2 FQNEAQ, per germline (reference sequence). V gave up 1 base and J gave up 0 bases; unmatched junction bases: 7. CDR3 coding DNA: TGTGCCAGCAGCTTAGTGGGGACTAGCGGGACCTCTAGCACAGATACGCAGTATTTT. Its protein product is CASSLVGTSGTSSTDTQYF.

The chain carries TRBV7-2 and TRBJ1-2, with D unresolved. Germline V gene lookup returns CDR1 SGHTA and CDR2 FQGNSA. Deletions cut 2 bases from V and 4 bases from J, with 17 bases between. CDR3 length: 16 amino acids. The chain's CDR3 is CASSLRIPGYPYGYTF. CDR3 nucleotides: TGTGCCAGCAGCTTAAGAATCCCTGGGTACCCCTATGGCTACACCTTC.

This chain links TRBV10-3 with TRBJ1-4; a possible D gene is TRBD1 (5 bases). V was cut by 3 bases and J by 7 bases, with 12 bases left in between. The germline V gene has CDR1 ENHRY and CDR2 SYGVKD. The CDR3 is made up of 14 amino acids. The CDR3 spells CAISEAGEGEKLFF. CDR3 DNA sequence: TGTGCCATCAGTGAAGCGGGGGAGGGTGAAAAACTGTTTTTT.

The chain links TRBV24-1 to TRBJ2-3, with 9 nucleotides matching TRBD1. The ends lost 6 bases at V and 2 bases at J; junction bases unmatched: 14. There are 18 residues in the CDR3. Looked up from germline, CDR1 is KGHDR and CDR2 is SFDVKD. CDR3 residues: CATSPTPGQGAYTDTQYF. In nucleotides, the CDR3 is TGTGCCACCAGTCCCACCCCGGGACAGGGCGCCTACACAGATACGCAGTATTTT.

Only a few counts were recorded for this clonotype. The rearrangement links TRBV20-1 to TRBJ1-6; D is uncertain. Trimming pared 0 bases from V and 9 bases from J, leaving 15 bases between. Germline CDR1 is DFQATT and CDR2 is SNEGSKA (reference sequence). This CDR3 comprises 15 residues. CDR3 in amino acids: CSAREAIGKGSPLHF. Written as DNA, the CDR3 is TGCAGTGCTAGAGAGGCAATCGGGAAGGGTTCACCCCTCCACTTT.

V and J are TRBV20-1 and TRBJ2-7, with D unclear. CDR3 length equals 13 residues. Trimming stripped 0 bases from V and 3 bases from J, with 9 bases between. CDR1 DFQATT and CDR2 SNEGSKA come from the germline V gene (reference sequence). CDR3 DNA: TGCAGTGCTAGAGACTACCCGATCTACGAGCAGTACTTC. Translation: CSARDYPIYEQYF.